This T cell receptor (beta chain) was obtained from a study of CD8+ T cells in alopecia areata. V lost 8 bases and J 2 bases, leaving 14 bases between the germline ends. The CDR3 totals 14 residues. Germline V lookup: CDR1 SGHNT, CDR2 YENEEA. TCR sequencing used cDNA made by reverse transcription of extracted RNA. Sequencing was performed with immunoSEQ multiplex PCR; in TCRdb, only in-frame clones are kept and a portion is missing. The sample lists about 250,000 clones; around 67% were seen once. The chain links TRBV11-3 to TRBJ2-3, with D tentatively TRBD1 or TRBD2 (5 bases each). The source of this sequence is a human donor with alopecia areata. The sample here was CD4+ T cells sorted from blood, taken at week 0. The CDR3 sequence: CASGDGPNTDTQYF. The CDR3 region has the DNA TGTGCCAGCGGGGACGGCCCTAACACAGATACGCAGTATTTT.